The 5 T cell receptor beta chains given below trace back to one sample, sequenced in a study of beta chain features in type 1 diabetes. Reverse transcription of all isolated RNA meant that expressed TCRB transcripts were sequenced. The protocol was immunoSEQ multiplex PCR, while the TCRdb copy is restricted to in-frame clones and leaves out a portion. Of about 340,000 clones listed, 8% are singletons. What was sequenced was central memory CD4+ T cells from blood. The receptors stem from a young woman in good health.

The J gene is TRBJ1-4, the V gene TRBV28; no clear D gene. This CDR3 has 14 amino acids. The V and J ends lost 6 bases and 5 bases respectively, with 13 bases between them. Germline lookup yields CDR1 MDHEN and CDR2 SYDVKM. The CDR3 sequence is CASSSTERNEKLFF. As DNA, the CDR3 is TGTGCCAGCAGCTCAACCGAGAGAAATGAAAAACTGTTTTTT.

This clone was seen a few times. V gene TRBV29-1 combines with J gene TRBJ2-3; the match to TRBD2 covers 10 bases. Trimming at V came to 8 bases and at J to 2 bases, leaving 10 bases not matched to a gene. CDR3 length: 15 residues. Germline loops: CDR1 SQVTM, CDR2 ANQGSEA. CDR3 loop: CSSGRDTLNTDTQYF. CDR3 sequence (DNA): TGCAGCAGCGGGAGGGACACCTTAAACACAGATACGCAGTATTTT.

This clone showed up just a few times. The chain couples TRBV11-2 to TRBJ2-1; D is ambiguous. The V gene lost 1 base and the J gene lost 4 bases, with 8 bases spanning the gap. The CDR3 is 14 amino acids. Germline V gives CDR1 SGHAT, CDR2 FQNNGV. Written as DNA, the CDR3 is TGTGCCAGCAGCTTAGGTGAAGAATACAATGAGCAGTTCTTC. This sequence encodes CASSLGEEYNEQFF. The full variable domain, its missing parts supplied by reference TRBV11-2 and TRBJ2-1, is EAGVAQSPRYKIIEKRQSVAFWCNPISGHATLYWYQQILGQGPKLLIQFQNNGVVDDSQLPKDRFSAERLKGVDSTLKIQPAKLEDSAVYLCASSLGEEYNEQFFGPGTRLTVL.

This clone was seen a few times. The chain joins TRBV18 to TRBJ1-1; no clear D gene. The CDR3 totals 15 residues. V lost 4 bases and J 6 bases, leaving 18 bases between the germline ends. Looked up from germline, CDR1 is KGHSH and CDR2 is LQKENI. The CDR3, as DNA: TGTGCCAGCTCACTCCTACCCGTCGAGTTTGCTGAAGCTTTCTTT. Amino acids: CASSLLPVEFAEAFF.

This chain links TRBV5-4 with TRBJ2-1; TRBD1 is a possible D gene (6 bases). The CDR3 loop spans 15 amino acids. V was clipped by 1 base and J by 2 bases, with 10 bases between them. From germline, CDR1 is SGHNT and CDR2 YYREEE (reference sequence). CDR3 protein: CASSLTGSPYNEQFF. CDR3 coding DNA: TGTGCCAGCAGCTTGACAGGGTCCCCCTACAATGAGCAGTTCTTC.